The 12 T cell receptor beta chains below come from one sample, sequenced in a study of Ad26.COV2.S vaccination and SARS-CoV-2 variants. Noted treatment: some 20 received Ad26.COV2.S at low or high dose, single or two shots; 5 received placebo; per-sample allocation not given. After the first vaccine or placebo injection, samples were drawn on day 63. Measured with immunoSEQ multiplex PCR; TCRdb has only the in-frame clones, and not every one. This table has about 280,000 clones, more than 75% appearing once. The sample consisted of peripheral blood, taken in a trial of Ad26.COV2.S vaccine versus placebo. These receptors all come from a person between 18 and 60 years old who received the Ad26.COV2.S COVID-19 vaccine or a placebo.

The chain uses TRBV6-5 and TRBJ1-3; D may be TRBD1 (6 bases). V gave up 6 bases and J gave up 0 bases, with 9 bases separating them. Per the germline V gene, CDR1 is MNHEY and CDR2 is SVGAGI. The CDR3 loop spans 14 amino acids. CDR3 loop: CASRPQGSGNTIYF. As DNA, the CDR3 is TGTGCCAGCAGGCCACAGGGCTCTGGAAACACCATATATTTT.

The chain joins TRBV30 to TRBJ2-7; D might be TRBD1 (5 bases). CDR3 length equals 14 residues. The V gene's germline CDR1 is GTSNPN and CDR2 SVGIG (reference sequence). The germline V and J ends were trimmed by 2 bases and 5 bases, with 16 bases remaining between them. The CDR3 DNA reads TGTGCCTGGAGTCGCGACAGTGGCGGCGACGAGCAGTACTTC. Its protein product is CAWSRDSGGDEQYF. Full variable domain (outside the CDR3, taken from reference TRBV30 and TRBJ2-7): SQTIHQWPATLVQPVGSPLSLECTVEGTSNPNLYWYRQAAGRGLQLLFYSVGIGQISSEVPQNLSASRPQDRQFILSSKKLLLSDSGFYLCAWSRDSGGDEQYFGPGTRLTVT.

The chain is built from TRBV3-1 (or the pseudogene TRBV3-2) and TRBJ1-4, with TRBD1 matching 9 bases. Unmatched junction bases numbered 2, after V lost 2 bases and J lost 7 bases. The CDR3 has 14 amino acids. Germline values: CDR1 LGHDT, CDR2 YNNKEL (reference sequence). The CDR3 DNA sequence: TGTGCCAGCAGCCAATGGGACAGGGTTGAAAAACTGTTTTTT. Translated, it gives CASSQWDRVEKLFF.

V is TRBV5-6 and J is TRBJ2-7; a possible D gene is TRBD1 (6 bases). V was shortened by 3 bases and J by 2 bases, with 12 bases between the two germline ends. The CDR3 is 14 residues long. Germline-derived CDR1 and CDR2 are SGHDT and YYEEEE. CDR3 in amino acids: CASSSGVLTYEQYF. CDR3 in DNA: TGTGCCAGCAGCTCAGGGGTACTCACCTACGAGCAGTACTTC.

CDR3 region: CASSPLEGPAVTINYGYTF. CDR3 in DNA: TGTGCCAGCTCACCACTAGAGGGGCCAGCTGTGACAATTAACTATGGCTACACCTTC. The chain links TRBV18 to TRBJ1-2; D possibly corresponds to TRBD1 (5 bases). Germline values: CDR1 KGHSH, CDR2 LQKENI. V was trimmed by 1 base and J by 1 base, leaving 22 bases between them. The CDR3 runs 19 residues.

V is TRBV2 and J is TRBJ2-1; D not resolved. Germline assignment: CDR1 SNHLY and CDR2 FYNNEI. The CDR3 contains 13 residues. Trimming shortened V by 6 bases and J by 6 bases, and 12 bases separated the two germline ends. The CDR3 sequence is CASSLTGVNEQFF. Written as DNA, the CDR3 is TGTGCCAGCAGCCTCACTGGGGTCAATGAGCAGTTCTTC.

The chain recombines TRBV7-8 with TRBJ1-1, with 7 positions matching TRBD1. The CDR3 contains 15 residues. Germline V gene sequence: CDR1 SGHVS, CDR2 FQNEAQ. The ends lost 5 bases at V and 3 bases at J; junction bases unmatched: 9. The CDR3: CASSIYRGSYTEAFF. The CDR3 DNA reads TGTGCCAGCAGCATATACAGGGGTTCCTACACTGAAGCTTTCTTT.

The chain employs TRBV7-8 and TRBJ1-1; no clear D. V gave up 7 bases and J gave up 0 bases, with 15 bases separating them. The CDR3 spans 15 residues. Germline V gene lookup returns CDR1 SGHVS and CDR2 FQNEAQ. CDR3 in amino acids: CASNLRGGLNTEAFF. DNA for the CDR3: TGTGCCAGCAACCTTCGAGGCGGACTGAACACTGAAGCTTTCTTT.

This clone was seen only a few times. Here the CDR3 DNA reads TGTGCCAGCAGCCTGTGGACAGGGGCGGGGGACACTGAAGCTTTCTTT. This codes for CASSLWTGAGDTEAFF. The chain employs TRBV5-6 and TRBJ1-1, with TRBD1 matching 9 bases. V lost 4 bases and J lost 3; bases outside the gene matches: 10. Germline CDR1 SGHDT, CDR2 YYEEEE. This CDR3 region has 16 residues.

This chain joins TRBV24-1 and TRBJ2-1, with TRBD1 identical over 8 bases. This CDR3 is 15 amino acids long. V lost 5 bases and J lost 0; bases outside the gene matches: 2. CDR1 is KGHDR and CDR2 is SFDVKD in the germline V gene. The CDR3 sequence: CATSGGQASYNEQFF. DNA for the CDR3: TGTGCCACCAGTGGGGGACAGGCCTCCTACAATGAGCAGTTCTTC.

For the CDR3, the DNA is TGTGCCAGCAGCCCGGCTGGCAGGGGTGGTGAAGCTTTCTTT. Amino acid sequence: CASSPAGRGGEAFF. The chain couples TRBV5-4 to TRBJ1-1; tentatively, D is TRBD1 (6 bases). Trimming took off 4 bases at V and 7 bases at J, with 17 bases between the two ends. This CDR3 is built from 14 residues. CDR1 is SGHNT and CDR2 is YYREEE in the germline V gene (reference sequence).

The CDR3 sequence: CASSLAGGRPDTQYF. The CDR3, as DNA: TGTGCCAGCAGTTTGGCGGGAGGGCGTCCAGATACGCAGTATTTT. V usage is TRBV28 and J usage is TRBJ2-3, with TRBD2 matching over 9 bases. CDR3 length equals 15 residues. Per germline, CDR1 MDHEN and CDR2 SYDVKM. Trimming removed 3 bases from V and 4 bases from J; junction bases left unmatched: 5.